The 28 T cell receptor beta chains listed next were all sequenced from one sample in a study of blood T cell repertoires in COVID-19. Profiling relied on immunoSEQ multiplex PCR, and the TCRdb table lists in-frame clones only, not all of them. The table includes some 150,000 clones, more than 85% detected once. Material: peripheral blood. These receptors all come from a woman in her 70s with acute or convalescent COVID-19.

J is TRBJ1-1 and V is TRBV7-2; the D gene is possibly TRBD1 (5 bases). Trimming took off 1 base at V and 5 bases at J, with 11 bases between the two ends. This CDR3 is 14 amino acids long. The V gene's germline CDR1 is SGHTA and CDR2 FQGNSA. CDR3 nucleotides: TGTGCCAGCAGCTTAGGGGCCAGGGTTACTGAAGCTTTCTTT. Protein sequence: CASSLGARVTEAFF.

This chain connects TRBV7-9 to TRBJ1-4; a possible D gene is TRBD1 (5 bases). The germline gives CDR1 SEHNR, CDR2 FQNEAQ (reference sequence). CDR3 length: 15 residues. Between the trimmed V and J ends, which lost 5 bases and 0 bases, there was a span of 10 bases. CDR3 protein: CASSRQTATNEKLFF. The CDR3 DNA sequence: TGTGCCAGCAGCCGACAGACTGCAACTAATGAAAAACTGTTTTTT.

The chain links TRBV19 to TRBJ2-1; a possible D gene is TRBD2 (5 bases). Germline CDR1 and CDR2: LNHDA and SQIVND (reference sequence). The germline V and J ends were trimmed by 5 bases and 8 bases, with 22 bases remaining between them. The CDR3 extends over 16 amino acids. The CDR3 nucleotides read TGTGCCAGTAGTCCATTAGTGCGACTAAAAAGCGATGAGCAGTTCTTC. Its protein is CASSPLVRLKSDEQFF.

The genes are TRBV19 and TRBJ1-5, with 9 bases identical to TRBD1. The CDR3 loop spans 13 amino acids. V lost 7 bases and J lost 7; bases outside the gene matches: 5. Looked up from germline, CDR1 is LNHDA and CDR2 is SQIVND (reference sequence). This CDR3 is CASTQGAGQPQHF. In DNA, the CDR3 is TGTGCCAGTACACAGGGGGCTGGGCAGCCCCAGCATTTT.

The rearrangement uses TRBV30 and TRBJ1-2; D is unresolved. The CDR3 contains 11 residues. Trimming removed 0 bases at V and 10 bases at J, with 9 bases between. Germline V gene data show CDR1 as GTSNPN and CDR2 as SVGIG (reference sequence). CDR3 protein: CAWSVLFSYTF. The CDR3, as DNA: TGTGCCTGGAGTGTATTATTCTCCTACACCTTC.

The chain combines TRBV19 with TRBJ2-5; 7 bases are shared with TRBD2. The CDR3 loop spans 14 amino acids. The germline V gene has CDR1 LNHDA and CDR2 SQIVND (reference sequence). The CDR3 coding sequence is TGTGCTAGTGTCCCTGGGGGGGACCAAGAGACCCAGTACTTC. It is translated as CASVPGGDQETQYF. Full variable domain (remainder filled in from reference TRBV19 and TRBJ2-5): DGGITQSPKYLFRKEGQNVTLSCEQNLNHDAMYWYRQDPGQGLRLIYYSQIVNDFQKGDIAEGYSVSREKKESFPLTVTSAQKNPTAFYLCASVPGGDQETQYFGPGTRLLVL.

The V and J genes are TRBV2 and TRBJ1-6; D unresolved. This CDR3 has 14 amino acids. Germline V gives CDR1 SNHLY, CDR2 FYNNEI. Between the trimmed V and J ends, which lost 7 bases and 7 bases, there was a span of 14 bases. In DNA, the CDR3 is TGTGCCAGCATTCTTGAGGATGGGAATTCACCCCTCCACTTT. Its translation: CASILEDGNSPLHF.

The rearrangement joins TRBV18 to TRBJ2-5; D might be TRBD1 (5 bases). The CDR3 totals 13 residues. CDR1 and CDR2 from the germline V gene are KGHSH and LQKENI. V lost 8 bases to trimming and J lost 0 bases, with 10 bases between them. The DNA for the CDR3 is TGTGCCAGCGGCACAGGAGACCAAGAGACCCAGTACTTC. Translating gives CASGTGDQETQYF.

The chain employs TRBV4-2 and TRBJ2-7, with a tentative D call TRBD2 (6 bases). This CDR3 is built from 11 residues. CDR1 and CDR2 (germline): LGHNA, YNFKEQ. Deletions cut 8 bases from V and 1 base from J, with 6 bases between. CDR3 coding DNA: TGTGCCAGCGGGGGGTCCTACGAGCAGTACTTC. Translated: CASGGSYEQYF.

This chain links TRBV30 with TRBJ2-5; 11 bases fit TRBD2. Germline CDR1 is GTSNPN and CDR2 is SVGIG (reference sequence). V was clipped by 1 base and J by 3 bases; unmatched bases: 13. The CDR3 contains 18 residues. DNA for the CDR3: TGTGCCTGGAGTGAAGGTTGGCTAGCGGGGGGAACCGAAGAGACCCAGTACTTC. This gives the protein CAWSEGWLAGGTEETQYF.

CDR3 protein: CASLLDLSTYEQYF. The CDR3 DNA reads as TGTGCCAGCCTTTTGGACTTGTCTACCTACGAGCAGTACTTC. J is TRBJ2-7 and V is TRBV6-5; perhaps TRBD2 as D (5 bases). This CDR3 comprises 14 residues. Per germline, CDR1 MNHEY and CDR2 SVGAGI. The V and J ends lost 8 bases and 2 bases respectively, with 16 bases between them.

This chain links TRBV10-3 with TRBJ1-2; unclear D gene. From germline, CDR1 is ENHRY and CDR2 SYGVKD. V gave up 8 bases and J gave up 8 bases, with 15 bases separating them. CDR3 length: 12 amino acids. CDR3 in DNA: TGTGCCATCCTCAAGGACTCCGGCGGCTACACCTTC. The encoded protein is CAILKDSGGYTF.

This sequence joins TRBV6-5 and TRBJ1-3, with D uncertain. V lost 6 bases to trimming and J lost 0 bases, with 12 bases between them. The CDR3 spans 15 residues. Germline V lookup: CDR1 MNHEY, CDR2 SVGAGI. The CDR3 reads CASSQLYDSGNTIYF. The CDR3, as DNA: TGTGCCAGCAGCCAACTTTACGACTCTGGAAACACCATATATTTT.

The chain has TRBV7-2 and TRBJ2-7; D perhaps matches TRBD2 (5 bases). The CDR3 loop spans 15 amino acids. Germline lookup yields CDR1 SGHTA and CDR2 FQGNSA. V was pared by 2 bases and J by 1 base, with 12 bases between. CDR3 nucleotide sequence: TGTGCCAGCAGCTTATCCGGGGTAGGGTCCTACGAGCAGTACGTC. Amino acids: CASSLSGVGSYEQYV.

This sequence joins TRBV7-9 and TRBJ2-7, with 8 bases that match TRBD1. The CDR3 is made up of 13 amino acids. CDR1 is SEHNR and CDR2 is FQNEAQ in the germline V gene (reference sequence). Trimming removed 5 bases from V and 4 bases from J; junction bases left unmatched: 4. CDR3 protein: CASSRTGFYEQYV. CDR3 DNA: TGTGCCAGCAGCCGGACAGGGTTTTACGAGCAGTACGTC.

This rearrangement joins TRBV18 to TRBJ1-4; a weak D match, TRBD1 (5 bases). Germline lookup yields CDR1 KGHSH and CDR2 LQKENI. The CDR3 totals 16 residues. Trimming stripped 0 bases from V and 8 bases from J, with 16 bases between. The CDR3 sequence is CASSPPQGSVGEKLFF. The CDR3 DNA is TGTGCCAGCTCACCACCGCAGGGATCGGTTGGGGAAAAACTGTTTTTT.

The CDR3 sequence is CASSGRQGQQETQYF. CDR3 in DNA: TGTGCCAGCAGTGGGAGACAGGGGCAACAAGAGACCCAGTACTTC. The rearrangement links TRBV2 to TRBJ2-5, with 8 bases aligning to TRBD1. The V and J ends lost 4 bases and 2 bases, in that order; junction bases with no gene match: 6. The CDR3 length is 15 residues. CDR1 and CDR2 (germline): SNHLY, FYNNEI.

V usage is TRBV4-2 and J usage is TRBJ2-2, with 8 bases matching TRBD1. This CDR3 spans 17 amino acids. Germline V lookup: CDR1 LGHNA, CDR2 YNFKEQ. J lost 1 base, V lost 3 bases, and 7 bases had no gene match. This CDR3 reads CASSHDGQGGNTGELFF. The CDR3 region has the DNA TGTGCCAGCAGCCACGACGGACAGGGCGGGAACACCGGGGAGCTGTTTTTT.

The chain couples TRBV10-2 to TRBJ1-2; no firm D call. The length of the CDR3 is 15 residues. V dropped 4 bases and J dropped 6 bases, with 18 bases sitting between them. Germline V gene data show CDR1 as WSHSY and CDR2 as SAAADI. The DNA of the CDR3 is TGCGCCAGCAGTGGGTCCGCGGGCCGACGGGATGGCTACACCTTC. Translated, it gives CASSGSAGRRDGYTF.

This chain uses TRBV27 with TRBJ1-6; D uncertain. The CDR3 length is 17 residues. Germline CDR1 reads MNHEY; CDR2 reads SMNVEV (reference sequence). V was shortened by 7 bases and J by 0 bases, with 16 bases between the two germline ends. The CDR3 DNA reads TGTGCCAGCAAAACGACATTCACTAGCTCCTATAATTCACCCCTCCACTTT. It yields the protein CASKTTFTSSYNSPLHF.

V usage is TRBV10-1 and J usage is TRBJ2-7, with TRBD1 identical over 8 bases. Germline CDR1 reads WNHNN; CDR2 reads SYGVQD (reference sequence). After removal of 1 base from V and 8 bases from J, the junction contained 13 bases not matched to a gene. This CDR3 is 16 amino acids long. DNA for the CDR3: TGCGCCAGCAGTGAGTGGACCCCCGGGACAGGACGAAAGCAGTACTTC. This gives the protein CASSEWTPGTGRKQYF.

The chain links TRBV7-2 to TRBJ1-1, with TRBD1 matching over 7 bases. In germline, CDR1 is SGHTA, CDR2 FQGNSA. The CDR3 length is 13 residues. Trimming cost V 6 bases and J 2 bases; bases outside gene matches: 3. The CDR3 nucleotides are TGTGCCAGCAGGACAGGGCTAAACACTGAAGCTTTCTTT. Its protein is CASRTGLNTEAFF.

V gene TRBV3-1 (or the pseudogene TRBV3-2) combines with J gene TRBJ1-6, with unresolved D. Trimming stripped 0 bases from V and 5 bases from J, with 5 bases between. The CDR3 is 14 residues long. Per the germline V gene, CDR1 is LGHDT and CDR2 is YNNKEL (reference sequence). The CDR3 region is CASSQDSDNSPLHF. The CDR3 bases are TGTGCCAGCAGCCAAGACAGTGATAATTCACCCCTCCACTTT.

The chain uses TRBV2 and TRBJ1-2; TRBD1 agrees at 9 bases. CDR1 is SNHLY and CDR2 is FYNNEI in the germline V gene. Trimming cost V 4 bases and J 8 bases; bases outside gene matches: 8. This CDR3 comprises 14 residues. This CDR3 is CASSARGQGFGYTF. CDR3 in DNA: TGTGCCAGCAGTGCCCGGGGACAGGGTTTCGGCTACACCTTC.

This clone was seen only once. The chain links TRBV19 to TRBJ2-1, with TRBD2 identical over 16 bases. The length of the CDR3 is 17 residues. Germline V gene sequence: CDR1 LNHDA, CDR2 SQIVND (reference sequence). Trimming removed 6 bases from V and 4 bases from J; junction bases left unmatched: 6. This CDR3 reads CASRSGTSGGAYNEQFF. CDR3 DNA: TGTGCCAGTAGGTCCGGGACTAGCGGGGGGGCGTACAATGAGCAGTTCTTC.

The V and J genes are TRBV21-1 and TRBJ1-5; the table's D call of TRBD1 was not tested on the DNA. TRBV21-1 is tagged as a pseudogene. The CDR3 is 14 amino acids. The CDR3, as DNA: TGTGCCAGCAGCAGTACAGGGGGCAATCAGCCCCAGCATTTT. This sequence encodes CASSSTGGNQPQHF.

This rearrangement joins TRBV6-5 to TRBJ2-7, with 8 positions matching TRBD1. J was trimmed by 4 bases and V by 2 bases; bases with no gene match: 4. Per germline, CDR1 MNHEY and CDR2 SVGAGI. The CDR3 spans 14 residues. The DNA of the CDR3 is TGTGCCAGCAGTTACCGCCAGGGGGCGTACGAGCAGTACTTC. Encoded protein: CASSYRQGAYEQYF.

The chain links TRBV18 to TRBJ1-1, with 7 bases aligning to TRBD1. From germline, CDR1 is KGHSH and CDR2 LQKENI. This CDR3 contains 15 residues. Unmatched junction bases numbered 4, after V lost 0 bases and J lost 3 bases. CDR3: CASSPPRTGYTEAFF. The CDR3 nucleotides are TGTGCCAGCTCACCACCCCGGACAGGCTACACTGAAGCTTTCTTT.